Listed below are T cell receptor beta chains from one sample, sequenced in a study of shared clonotypes between healthy human individuals. TCRdb keeps only in-frame clones here, not all; method: immunoSEQ multiplex PCR. The sample has 1.5 million to 2.5 million clones; 85% to 95% are singletons. Sequenced: naive CD8+ T cells sorted from blood. These receptors all stem from a man between 18 and 35 years old in good health. Both conserved end residues are part of each CDR3. A D gene is named only where the DNA matches it firmly. Rows give clone size only sometimes, using once, few, many, or a class for an expanded clone.

>TRBV25-1|once|TRBJ2-1|.
TGTGCCAGCAGTGAAAGAGGGCCTTACAATGAGCAGTTCTTC
CASSERGPYNEQFF
>TRBV19|.|TRBJ2-4|TRBD2
TGTGCCAGTAGTCCGGGACTAGCGGGCGGCAAAAACATTCAGTACTTC
CASSPGLAGGKNIQYF
>TRBV9|.|TRBJ2-7|.
TGTGCCAGCAGCCCCCGTGGTAGCCCCGAGCAGTACTTC
CASSPRGSPEQYF
>TRBV7-9|once|TRBJ2-7|.
TGTGCCAGCAGCCCGCTACTAGTGCCCTACGAGCAGTACTTC
CASSPLLVPYEQYF
>TRBV7-2|.|TRBJ1-5|.
TGTGCCAGCAGCTTAACCACCAGGAGCACGCCCCAGCATTTT
CASSLTTRSTPQHF
>TRBV9|.|TRBJ1-1|.
TGTGCCAGCAGCGCCCACTACTTGAACACTGAAGCTTTCTTT
CASSAHYLNTEAFF
>TRBV9|.|TRBJ2-2|TRBD1
TGTGCCAGCAGCGTAAGTGGGACAGGGGGCACCGGGGAGCTGTTTTTT
CASSVSGTGGTGELFF
>TRBV7-9|few|TRBJ2-7|.
TGTGCCAGCAGCCTGGCTTTCGACACACACGAGCAGTACTTC
CASSLAFDTHEQYF
>TRBV7-9|.|TRBJ2-7|.
TGTGCCAGCAGCTTGTCTCGGAGCTACGAGCAGTACTTC
CASSLSRSYEQYF
>TRBV9|.|TRBJ2-7|TRBD1
TGTGCCAGCAGCGGTTCCGGGACAGTCTACGAGCAGTACTTC
CASSGSGTVYEQYF
>TRBV27|.|TRBJ2-3|.
TGTGCCAGCAGTTTCGATAGCCCAAAGTTTGCAGATACGCAGTATTTT
CASSFDSPKFADTQYF
>TRBV28|.|TRBJ2-1|.
TGTGCCAGCAGTTTCGCCAGGTCCTACAATGAGCAGTTCTTC
CASSFARSYNEQFF
>TRBV10-1|.|TRBJ2-2|.
TGCGCCAGCAGTGAGGGCTGGGCCGGGGAGCTGTTTTTT
CASSEGWAGELFF
>TRBV29-1|.|TRBJ1-1|.
TGCAGCGTTGATTTGATGAACACTGAAGCTTTCTTT
CSVDLMNTEAFF
>TRBV7-9|.|TRBJ2-2|.
TGTGCCAGCAGCCCCTGGCAGGAAAACGGGGAGCTGTTTTTT
CASSPWQENGELFF
>TRBV6-6|once|TRBJ2-7|TRBD1
TGTGCCAGCAGTTCCGGGACAGCCTCCTACGAGCAGTACTTC
CASSSGTASYEQYF
>TRBV28|.|TRBJ2-3|.
TGTGCCAGCAGTTTAACAGACACAGATACGCAGTATTTT
CASSLTDTDTQYF
>TRBV29-1|.|TRBJ2-1|TRBD2
TGCAGCGGGTCGGGGGGGCGGTGGAATGAGCAGTTCTTC
CSGSGGRWNEQFF
>TRBV4-2|.|TRBJ1-1|.
TGTGCCAGCAGCTTCTCAGGGTCGGGCGACACTGAAGCTTTCTTT
CASSFSGSGDTEAFF
>TRBV6-5|.|TRBJ2-5|.
TGTGCCAGCAGTTACGTGGGGAATGAAGAGACCCAGTACTTC
CASSYVGNEETQYF
>TRBV7-3|.|TRBJ1-6|TRBD1
TGTGCCAGCAGCTTATGGGACAGGACTCTCAATTCACCCCTCCACTTT
CASSLWDRTLNSPLHF
>TRBV2|.|TRBJ2-7|.
TGTGCCAGCAGTGACCCAGGGGACGGCTCCTACGAGCAGTACTTC
CASSDPGDGSYEQYF
>TRBV18|.|TRBJ2-7|TRBD2
TGTGCCAGCTCCCCGATCGGGGAGGGCTACGAGCAGTACTTC
CASSPIGEGYEQYF
>TRBV5-4|.|TRBJ1-3|.
TGTGCCAGCAGCTTGGACGGGTCTGGAAACACCATATATTTT
CASSLDGSGNTIYF
>TRBV6-5|.|TRBJ2-7|.
TGTGCCAGCAGTGAAATAGGGTATGAGCAGTACTTC
CASSEIGYEQYF
>TRBV11-3|once|TRBJ2-3|TRBD2
TGTGCCAGCAGCCCACGGGGGACTAGCGGATTAACAGATACGCAGTATTTT
CASSPRGTSGLTDTQYF
>TRBV6-5|few|TRBJ1-2|.
TGTGCCAGCAGTTACAGTGGAAATGGCTACACCTTC
CASSYSGNGYTF
>TRBV19|.|TRBJ2-7|.
TGTGCCAGTAGTATACGGAGAAGCCTTCCCGGGGAATACGAGCAGTACTTC
CASSIRRSLPGEYEQYF
>TRBV28|.|TRBJ2-7|.
TGTGCCAGCAGTTTGAGGACAGTCTACGAGCAGTACTTC
CASSLRTVYEQYF
>TRBV9|.|TRBJ2-7|.
TGTGCCAGCAGCGTAGGGGCAGGAAACTCCTACGAGCAGTACTTC
CASSVGAGNSYEQYF
>TRBV27|.|TRBJ2-7|TRBD1
TGTGCCAGCAGTTTAAGGCCCCTAGACAGGGGAGGATCCTACGAGCAGTACTTC
CASSLRPLDRGGSYEQYF
>TRBV5-1|few|TRBJ2-2|.
TGCGCCAGCAGCTTGGCCGAGGAGCTGTTTTTT
CASSLAEELFF
>TRBV9|.|TRBJ2-7|TRBD2
TGTGCCAGCAGCGTAGAGGCCAGCGGGAGCGAGCAGTACTTC
CASSVEASGSEQYF
>TRBV4-1|.|TRBJ2-7|.
TGCGCCAGCAGCCAAAAGACAGGTACCTACGAGCAGTACTTC
CASSQKTGTYEQYF
>TRBV29-1|.|TRBJ2-7|TRBD2
TGCAGCGTAGCGAGCCCCGGGACTAGCGGGGGGCCTTTCTACGAGCAGTACTTC
CSVASPGTSGGPFYEQYF
>TRBV27|.|TRBJ2-1|TRBD1
TGTGCCAGCAGTCCCCTAGGGACAGGGATTTCGGAGCAGTTCTTC
CASSPLGTGISEQFF
>TRBV28|.|TRBJ2-2|.
TGTGCCAGCAGTTCGCCCGACGGATACACCGGGGAGCTGTTTTTT
CASSSPDGYTGELFF
>TRBV27|once|TRBJ1-6|TRBD1
TGTGCCAGCAACCACCAGGGAGACAGGGTCATCACCTATAATTCACCCCTCCACTTT
CASNHQGDRVITYNSPLHF
>TRBV11-2|.|TRBJ2-2|.
TGTGCCAGCAGCTCCGGACGGGCCTCTTTGACCGGGGAGCTGTTTTTT
CASSSGRASLTGELFF
>TRBV13|.|TRBJ1-1|.
TGTGCCAGCAGCTTCGGCAGTTTGAACACTGAAGCTTTCTTT
CASSFGSLNTEAFF
>TRBV2|once|TRBJ2-3|TRBD2
TGTGCCAGCCGACTAGCGGGAGGGCCGACAGATACGCAGTATTTT
CASRLAGGPTDTQYF
>TRBV10-3|once|TRBJ2-1|.
TGTGCCATCAGTGAGTCGTCGGCTAGCGCAACCTACAATGAGCAGTTCTTC
CAISESSASATYNEQFF
>TRBV5-4|.|TRBJ2-3|.
TGTGCCAGCAGCTCGCCATGGGAGGGGGGCACAGATACGCAGTATTTT
CASSSPWEGGTDTQYF
>TRBV19|.|TRBJ1-1|.
TGTGCCAGTAGTATCTCGGGGGGGGCTGAAGCTTTCTTT
CASSISGGAEAFF
>TRBV7-9|.|TRBJ2-7|.
TGTGCCACCTGGACACAAGGGGAGCAGTACTTC
CATWTQGEQYF
>TRBV4-1|.|TRBJ1-1|TRBD1
TGCGCCAGCAGCCGGGCGGGACAGGGGGCTTACACTGAAGCTTTCTTT
CASSRAGQGAYTEAFF
>TRBV27|.|TRBJ2-1|.
TGTGCCAGCAGTCAAGGCCGGGGCGGGTTCGCCTACAATGAGCAGTTCTTC
CASSQGRGGFAYNEQFF
>TRBV1|.|TRBJ2-5|.
TGCACCAGCAGCTCTGGGACTAGCGGGAGGGCAGAGACCCAGTACTTC
CTSSSGTSGRAETQYF
>TRBV7-9|.|TRBJ1-4|.
TGTGCCAGCAGCTCAAATGCGGGTTCCGCCCAGTATAATGAAAAACTGTTTTTT
CASSSNAGSAQYNEKLFF
>TRBV7-9|once|TRBJ1-1|.
TGTGCCAGCAGCCACACGCCTGGAGGGGTTCACACTGAAGCTTTCTTT
CASSHTPGGVHTEAFF
>TRBV4-3|.|TRBJ1-1|.
TGCGCCAGCAGCCAATGGGGGGGGGATATGAACACTGAAGCTTTCTTT
CASSQWGGDMNTEAFF
>TRBV19|.|TRBJ2-7|TRBD1
TGTGCCAGTAGTATGGGGACAGAACACGAGCAGTACTTC
CASSMGTEHEQYF
>TRBV6-5|once|TRBJ1-1|.
TGTGCCAGCAGCGTGCAGGAGGGCTACACTGAAGCTTTCTTT
CASSVQEGYTEAFF
>TRBV6-5|.|TRBJ1-6|.
TGTGCCAGCAGTCCTACGGGAATGGGTTCACCCCTCCACTTT
CASSPTGMGSPLHF
>TRBV11-1|.|TRBJ2-7|.
TGTGCCAGCAGCTTAGCGAATGTCGGCGAGCAGTACTTC
CASSLANVGEQYF
>TRBV28|.|TRBJ1-1|.
TGTGCCAGCAGTTTTTCAGCGGGCACTGAAGCTTTCTTT
CASSFSAGTEAFF